These T cell receptor beta chains were read from a single sample in a study of blood T cell repertoires in COVID-19. Assay: immunoSEQ multiplex PCR; the TCRdb copy retains only in-frame clones and omits some. Among some 250,000 clones listed, about 80% were seen once. Sample: peripheral blood. The source is a man between 45 and 60 years old with active or convalescent COVID-19. CDR3s include the opening cysteine and the closing phenylalanine or tryptophan. Each record gives: J gene, D gene, V gene, clone size, CDR3 DNA, CDR3 protein. The D gene is left open where the match is weak. For some rows the clone size is stated as once, few or many, or as a class when expanded; others skip it.

TRBJ2-5 | TRBD1 | TRBV5-1 | - | TGCGCCAGCAGCTCCGGGACAGGAGAGAGAGAGACCCAGTACTTC | CASSSGTGERETQYF
TRBJ1-2 | - | TRBV19 | few | TGTGCCAGTAGTATAGATCCCCAACCCAGTTCCTATGGCTACACCTTC | CASSIDPQPSSYGYTF
TRBJ2-3 | TRBD2 | TRBV6-6 | - | TGTGCCAGCAGTTCCCGCGGGGGGGCTGGAGATACGCAGTATTTT | CASSSRGGAGDTQYF
TRBJ1-2 | TRBD1 | TRBV7-3 | - | TGTGCCAGCAGCACGCGGACAGGGAATGGCTACACCTTC | CASSTRTGNGYTF
TRBJ2-2 | - | TRBV7-8 | - | TGTGCCAGCAGCTTAAACGGGAACACCGGGGAGCTGTTTTTT | CASSLNGNTGELFF
TRBJ1-4 | TRBD1 | TRBV5-1 | - | TGCGCCAGCAGCAAGGGGACAGCGTCGAATGAAAAACTGTTTTTT | CASSKGTASNEKLFF
TRBJ1-1 | - | TRBV20-1 | - | TGCAGTGCTCAAATGAACACTGAAGCTTTCTTT | CSAQMNTEAFF
TRBJ1-2 | - | TRBV12-3/TRBV12-4 | once | TGTGCCAGCAGTAACAGGGAGAACTATGGCTACACCTTC | CASSNRENYGYTF
TRBJ2-5 | - | TRBV12-3/TRBV12-4 | - | TGTGCCAGCAGTCCGACAGCGAAAGAGACCCAGTACTTC | CASSPTAKETQYF
TRBJ1-6 | - | TRBV6-5 | - | TGTGCCATCCGGGGCTCCTATAATTCACCCCTCCACTTT | CAIRGSYNSPLHF
TRBJ1-2 | - | TRBV19 | - | TGTGCCAGTGTTTTGGACGGCCTTGGGAGAGGCTACACCTTC | CASVLDGLGRGYTF
TRBJ2-5 | TRBD2 | TRBV7-6 | - | TGTGCCAGCAGCTTAGGGGCTAGCGGGGGTACCGGGGAGACCCAGTACTTC | CASSLGASGGTGETQYF
TRBJ2-2 | TRBD1 | TRBV5-1 | - | TGCGCCAGCAAACAGGGGTCGAACACCGGGGAGCTGTTTTTT | CASKQGSNTGELFF
TRBJ2-5 | - | TRBV7-2 | once | TGTGCCAGCAGCTTAGGGCAGGGTGCGGAGACCCAGTACTTC | CASSLGQGAETQYF
TRBJ2-3 | TRBD2 | TRBV2 | - | TGTGCCAGCAGCCGTAGCGGGGGGTCCCCAGATACGCAGTATTTT | CASSRSGGSPDTQYF
TRBJ1-5 | - | TRBV4-2 | - | TGTGCCAGCAGCCAAGATCACGGGAATCAGCCCCAGCATTTT | CASSQDHGNQPQHF
TRBJ2-6 | - | TRBV9 | - | TGTGCCAGCAGCGAAAACAGACCCTCTGGGGCCAACGTCCTGACTTTC | CASSENRPSGANVLTF
TRBJ2-5 | - | TRBV4-1 | once | TGCGCCAGCAGCCAAGATACAGGGATCGGGGAGACCCAGTACTTC | CASSQDTGIGETQYF
TRBJ1-4 | - | TRBV6-1 | - | TGTGCCAGCAGTGAACGTTCGGTGGCAACTAATGAAAAACTGTTTTTT | CASSERSVATNEKLFF
TRBJ2-3 | - | TRBV4-2 | - | TGTGCCAGCAGCCAAGTTGGAGGGAACACAGATACGCAGTATTTT | CASSQVGGNTDTQYF
TRBJ1-2 | TRBD1 | TRBV15 | - | TGTGCCACCTCGCATAGGGGACAGATTAACTATGGCTACACCTTC | CATSHRGQINYGYTF
TRBJ2-3 | - | TRBV2 | - | TGTGCCAGCAGAAGGCGGGGAGACACAGATACGCAGTATTTT | CASRRRGDTDTQYF
TRBJ2-4 | - | TRBV5-1 | - | TGCGCCAGCAGCCCCGCCCGAGAATATATCGTTAAAAACATTCAGTACTTC | CASSPAREYIVKNIQYF
TRBJ1-4 | - | TRBV28 | - | TGTGCCAGCAGACAATACCTGAATGAAAAACTGTTTTTT | CASRQYLNEKLFF
TRBJ1-1 | - | TRBV5-1 | - | TGCGCCAGCAGCTCCCCGATGGGGGCCGGCACTGAAGCTTTCTTT | CASSSPMGAGTEAFF
TRBJ2-7 | TRBD2 | TRBV6-6 | - | TGTGCCAGCAGACCCCATAGCGGGGGGCCCTCCTACGAGCAGTACTTC | CASRPHSGGPSYEQYF
TRBJ2-2 | - | TRBV4-2 | - | TGTGCCAGCAGCCTGGGCCCCCGGGAAAACGGGGAGCTGTTTTTT | CASSLGPRENGELFF
TRBJ1-4 | TRBD1 | TRBV9 | - | TGTGCCAGCAGCCGAAGACAGGGGCAGGGTGAAAAACTGTTTTTT | CASSRRQGQGEKLFF
TRBJ1-2 | - | TRBV19 | few | TGTGCCAGTAGTATGAAGGGGCAGGGGTATGGCTACACCTTC | CASSMKGQGYGYTF
TRBJ2-6 | - | TRBV5-1 | few | TGCGCCAGCAGTCTCGACACCGCCTCTGGGGCCAACGTCCTGACTTTC | CASSLDTASGANVLTF
TRBJ1-6 | - | TRBV9 | - | TGTGCCAGCACTCAGGGAGGTAATTCACCCCTCCACTTT | CASTQGGNSPLHF
TRBJ1-3 | - | TRBV15 | - | TGTGCCACCAGCAGGTCGGCTTTCCCTAGCTCTGGAAACACCATATATTTT | CATSRSAFPSSGNTIYF
TRBJ2-2 | - | TRBV14 | once | TGTGCCAGCAGGGGCGGGTTAACCGGGGAGCTGTTTTTT | CASRGGLTGELFF
TRBJ2-7 | TRBD2 | TRBV13 | - | TGTGCCAGCACCCAGCGGACTAGCCACTCCTACGAGCAGTACTTC | CASTQRTSHSYEQYF
TRBJ1-2 | - | TRBV6-5 | - | TGTGCCAGCAGTTTCTCCGGGATTTCCCTCTATGGCTACACCTTC | CASSFSGISLYGYTF
TRBJ2-5 | - | TRBV9 | - | TGTGCCAGCAGCGTAGGGTCGGGTACCCTACAAGAGACCCAGTACTTC | CASSVGSGTLQETQYF
TRBJ1-6 | TRBD1 | TRBV4-2 | few | TGTGCCAGCAGCCCACCAGGGGGCTCACCCCTCCACTTT | CASSPPGGSPLHF
TRBJ2-1 | TRBD1 | TRBV27 | - | TGTGCCAGCAGCGACAGGGGATCCTACAATGAGCAGTTCTTC | CASSDRGSYNEQFF
TRBJ1-6 | TRBD1 | TRBV30 | - | TGTGCCTGGAGTAACAGGGGGCTGGATTCACCCCTCCACTTT | CAWSNRGLDSPLHF
TRBJ1-1 | - | TRBV6-5 | - | TGTGCCAGCAGACATACAGGAGAAACTGAAGCTTTCTTT | CASRHTGETEAFF
TRBJ2-1 | TRBD2 | TRBV6-1 | - | TGTGCCAGCAGTGGTAATAGCGGGGGTAATACCTACAATGAGCAGTTCTTC | CASSGNSGGNTYNEQFF
TRBJ1-2 | - | TRBV19 | - | TGTGCCAGTAGTGTAGATAGCACCTATGGCTACACCTTC | CASSVDSTYGYTF
TRBJ1-2 | - | TRBV18 | - | TGTGCCAGCTCTCCGAGAGGGGGAGATGGCTACACCTTC | CASSPRGGDGYTF
TRBJ2-1 | - | TRBV12-5 | - | TGTGCTAGTGGTACGGACGGGGGGCTCGCCAATGAGCAGTTCTTC | CASGTDGGLANEQFF
TRBJ1-6 | - | TRBV6-5 | - | TGTGCCAGCAGCCGCAGGGAAGGCGATTCACCCCTCCACTTT | CASSRREGDSPLHF
TRBJ2-1 | TRBD2 | TRBV28 | - | TGTGCCAGCAGTTTTGGTCTTGGGACTAGCGGGCTTCGGGACAATGAGCAGTTCTTC | CASSFGLGTSGLRDNEQFF
TRBJ1-1 | TRBD1 | TRBV6-6 | few | TGTGCCAGCCGGAAGGGGGCGAACACTGAAGCTTTCTTT | CASRKGANTEAFF
TRBJ2-2 | - | TRBV11-3 | - | TGTGCCAGCAGCGTAATGAACACCGGGGAGCTGTTTTTT | CASSVMNTGELFF
TRBJ2-3 | TRBD2 | TRBV9 | - | TGTGCCAGCAGCGATAGCGGGCATAGCACAGATACGCAGTATTTT | CASSDSGHSTDTQYF
TRBJ1-1 | TRBD1 | TRBV6-5 | - | TGTGCCAGCAGTACGACCGGGACAGGGGTGACTGAAGCTTTCTTT | CASSTTGTGVTEAFF
TRBJ2-5 | TRBD2 | TRBV27 | - | TGTGCCAGCAGTCCGACTAGCCGAGAGACCCAGTACTTC | CASSPTSRETQYF
TRBJ1-5 | TRBD1 | TRBV19 | - | TGTGCCAGTAGTATTTCTCGTCAGGACAGGGGCAATCAGCCCCAGCATTTT | CASSISRQDRGNQPQHF
TRBJ2-5 | TRBD1 | TRBV25-1 | - | TGTGCCAGCAGTGAATCCGGGACAGGGATAGAACAGACCCAGTACTTC | CASSESGTGIEQTQYF
TRBJ1-6 | - | TRBV5-4 | - | TGTGCCAGCAGCTTGGCTAATAATTCACCCCTCCACTTT | CASSLANNSPLHF
TRBJ2-1 | - | TRBV9 | - | TGTGCCAGCAGCGTAGCGGGGAGGTTGATCGATGAGCAGTTCTTC | CASSVAGRLIDEQFF